This TCR beta chain was sequenced for a study of T cell responses to AZD1222 COVID-19 vaccine. Looking at the study overall: The study pooled second doses at about 4 or about 12 weeks.

The assay was immunoSEQ multiplex PCR, and TCRdb's table has in-frame clones only and misses some. The table lists about 200,000 clones, 92% of them singletons. A single count supports this clone. The sample in question was peripheral blood, obtained on day 0 of AZD1222 vaccination. This clonotype was sampled from an adult in good health.

CDR3 DNA: TGTGCCAGCAGTGGATTCGCGGGGGGGGACTACAATGAGCAGTTCTTC. It translates to CASSGFAGGDYNEQFF. The chain employs TRBV6-1 and TRBJ2-1; 9 positions agree with TRBD2. The ends lost 4 bases at V and 3 bases at J; junction bases unmatched: 7. The CDR3 covers 16 residues. Germline CDR1 MNHNS, CDR2 SASEGT.